This TCR beta chain was sequenced during a study of blood T cell repertoires in COVID-19. For the study at large: The origin of the acute and convalescent COVID-19 samples was the United States, Italy and Spain.

This clone showed up just a few times. Germline CDR1 and CDR2: LNHDA and SQIVND (reference sequence). With 6 bases clipped from V and 7 bases from J, the junction kept 8 bases outside the gene matches. The CDR3 spans 17 residues. The table came from immunoSEQ multiplex PCR; TCRdb's copy has only in-frame clones and leaves some out. Of roughly 64,000 clones listed, roughly 70% are singletons. Enrolled through a virtual design, the participants were between about 18 and 89 years of age and came from 24 US areas. Allocation to cohorts depended on clinical history reported by the participants. Exposed enrollees encountered a COVID-19 case at some point within 2 weeks before study entry.

Sample: PBMCs or T cells enriched from blood (not recorded which). This TCR was recovered from a woman aged 60-75 years who had been exposed to COVID-19. The chain joins TRBV19 to TRBJ2-2; 16 nucleotides line up with TRBD2. In DNA, the CDR3 is TGTGCCAGTAGACAGGGACTAGCGGGAGGGAATAACGGGGAGCTGTTTTTT. This translates into CASRQGLAGGNNGELFF.